Listed here are 9 T cell receptor beta chains from one sample, sequenced in a study of CD8 T cells in Susac syndrome. Reverse transcription of 0.5 to 1 ug RNA was performed with random hexamers. TCRdb reprocessed the immunoSEQ multiplex PCR reads with MiXCR, giving one entry per CDR3 protein. The sample has about 70,000 distinct CDR3 sequences, roughly 94% seen once. The sequenced material came from CD8+ T cells from PBMCs. All receptors come from a human donor in good health.

This chain links TRBV9 with TRBJ2-3, with 10 positions matching TRBD2. The ends lost 0 bases at V and 4 bases at J; junction bases unmatched: 5. CDR1 is SGDLS and CDR2 is YYNGEE in the germline V gene. CDR3 length: 16 residues. CDR3 bases: TGTGCCAGCAGCGTAGAGGCCCTAGCGGGGGCAGATACGCAGTATTTT. The encoded protein is CASSVEALAGADTQYF.

The CDR3 nucleotides are TGTGCCAGCAGTTACTCGTGGAGTCGGGGGCTTTCCACCGGGGAGCTGTTTTTT. It translates to CASSYSWSRGLSTGELFF. The chain recombines TRBV6-5 with TRBJ2-2; D may match TRBD1 or TRBD2 (6 bases each). Trimming pared 0 bases from V and 4 bases from J, leaving 18 bases between. The CDR3 runs 18 residues. Germline loops: CDR1 MNHEY, CDR2 SVGAGI.

The rearrangement links TRBV30 to TRBJ1-2; perhaps TRBD1 as D (6 bases). The CDR3 consists of 11 residues. Germline CDR1 GTSNPN, CDR2 SVGIG (reference sequence). V lost 5 bases and J lost 8, with 12 bases in between. CDR3 nucleotide sequence: TGTGCCTGGGGACAGTGGGACGGCTACACCTTC. It encodes CAWGQWDGYTF. The whole variable domain, filled in from reference TRBV30 and TRBJ1-2, reads SQTIHQWPATLVQPVGSPLSLECTVEGTSNPNLYWYRQAAGRGLQLLFYSVGIGQISSEVPQNLSASRPQDRQFILSSKKLLLSDSGFYLCAWGQWDGYTFGSGTRLTVV.

The J gene is TRBJ1-5, the V gene TRBV7-2; D gene unclear. Between the trimmed V and J ends, which lost 4 bases and 1 base, there was a span of 11 bases. The CDR3 contains 15 residues. The germline CDR1 and CDR2 sequences are SGHTA and FQGNSA. Written as DNA, the CDR3 is TGTGCCAGCAGCTCCTATCTGGGGAGCAATCAGCCCCAGCATTTT. This translates into CASSSYLGSNQPQHF.

CDR3 DNA sequence: TGTGCCAGCAGCTTATTATGGGCGGCGAACACTGAAGCTTTCTTT. Translated, it gives CASSLLWAANTEAFF. J is TRBJ1-1 and V is TRBV7-6; D gene unclear. Trimming left V 2 bases short and J 1 base short, with 11 bases between. This CDR3 spans 15 amino acids. Looked up from germline, CDR1 is SGHVS and CDR2 is FNYEAQ. The full variable domain, rest sourced from reference TRBV7-6 and TRBJ1-1, is GAGVSQSPRYKVTKRGQDVALRCDPISGHVSLYWYRQALGQGPEFLTYFNYEAQQDKSGLPNDRFSAERPEGSISTLTIQRTEQRDSAMYRCASSLLWAANTEAFFGQGTRLTVV.

This chain uses TRBV3-1 with TRBJ2-7; TRBD1 matches at 10 bases. Germline CDR1 is LGHDT and CDR2 is YNNKEL (reference sequence). With 3 bases clipped from V and 3 bases from J, the junction kept 5 bases outside the gene matches. There are 15 residues in the CDR3. CDR3 nucleotide sequence: TGTGCCAGCAGCCATCCGGGACAGGGGCACTACGAGCAGTACTTC. Its translation: CASSHPGQGHYEQYF.

The V gene is TRBV29-1, the J gene TRBJ2-2, with 8 positions matching TRBD2. This CDR3 comprises 16 residues. J lost 4 bases, V lost 1 base, and 8 bases had no gene match. Germline values: CDR1 SQVTM, CDR2 ANQGSEA. In nucleotides, the CDR3 is TGCAGCGTTGAAGGGGGCCGGGGGGGCCGCACCGGGGAGCTGTTTTTT. Amino acid sequence: CSVEGGRGGRTGELFF.

This clonotype was recorded once. J is TRBJ2-1 and V is TRBV7-3; 15 bases line up with TRBD2. V lost 5 bases, J lost 8 bases, and 19 bases stayed unmatched. Germline V gene data show CDR1 as SGHTA and CDR2 as FQGTGA. CDR3 length equals 20 residues. The CDR3 spells CASSLVGTRTSGGVRDEQFF. For the CDR3, the DNA is TGTGCCAGCAGCCTCGTCGGCACCCGGACTAGCGGGGGGGTAAGGGATGAGCAGTTCTTC.

V usage is TRBV9 and J usage is TRBJ1-1; TRBD1 matches at 7 bases. The V and J ends lost 3 bases and 5 bases, in that order; junction bases with no gene match: 4. Germline V gene lookup returns CDR1 SGDLS and CDR2 YYNGEE. This CDR3 contains 13 residues. CDR3 sequence reads: CASSAEGATEAFF. The CDR3 DNA reads as TGTGCCAGCAGCGCCGAGGGGGCTACTGAAGCTTTCTTT.